What follows describes a single TCR beta chain. This specimen belongs to a study of blood T cell repertoires in COVID-19. Study-wide background: T cells, B-cell-depleted T cells, or PBMCs provided the cDNA or gDNA that served as material.

Original methodology: Nucleated cell counts were estimated from reference gene primer amplification. Profiling relied on immunoSEQ multiplex PCR, and the TCRdb table lists in-frame clones only, not all of them. V and J calls and clone size are those listed in that table; D and trimming were worked out from the DNA. The table shows 150,000 or so clones, with roughly 80% occurring only once. Trimming shortened V by 0 bases and J by 3 bases, and 6 bases separated the two germline ends. The germline CDR1 and CDR2 sequences are SGHRS and YFSETQ. This CDR3 region has 13 residues. This chain joins TRBV5-1 and TRBJ1-2; no clear D. This receptor was obtained from a woman between 55 and 75 years old with acute or convalescent COVID-19. The sample consisted of peripheral blood. Here the CDR3 DNA reads TGCGCCAGCAGCTTGGCCGGGGACTATGGCTACACCTTC. This encodes CASSLAGDYGYTF.